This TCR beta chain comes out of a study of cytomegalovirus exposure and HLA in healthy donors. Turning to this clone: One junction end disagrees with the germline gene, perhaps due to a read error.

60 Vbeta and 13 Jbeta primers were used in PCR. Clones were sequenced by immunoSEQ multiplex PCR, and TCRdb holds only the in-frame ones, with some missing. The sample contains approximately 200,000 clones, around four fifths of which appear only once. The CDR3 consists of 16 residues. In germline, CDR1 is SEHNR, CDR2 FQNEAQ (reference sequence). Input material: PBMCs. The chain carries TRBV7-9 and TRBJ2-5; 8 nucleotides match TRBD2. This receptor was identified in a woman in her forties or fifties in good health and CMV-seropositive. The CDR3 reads CSSSLARPSGQETQYF. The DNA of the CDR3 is TGTTCCAGCAGCTTAGCGCGGCCTAGCGGGCAAGAGACCCAGTACTTC.